This T cell receptor beta chain is from a study of cytomegalovirus exposure and HLA in healthy donors. General study findings and limits: As a later analysis revealed, most CMV-associated TCR beta chains appeared HLA-restricted. In a later analysis, common viral pathogens appeared linked to several of the most significant clusters.

As regards this clone: Its antigen is not known.

Germline V CDR1 and CDR2: SGHRS, YFSETQ. The CDR3 spans 14 residues. Trimming took 0 bases from V and 8 from J, leaving 14 bases between them. With 60 Vbeta and 13 Jbeta primers, the PCR was carried out. Libraries were prepared by immunoSEQ multiplex PCR; TCRdb keeps only in-frame clonotypes and omits some of them. The sample comprises about 150,000 clones, approximately 72% of which are singletons, and about 1.3% rests with the top ten. The sequenced sample consisted of PBMCs. The chain carries TRBV5-1 and TRBJ1-1, with D unresolved. The clonotype comes from a man aged 18 to 35 in good health and CMV-seronegative. The CDR3 DNA sequence: TGCGCCAGCAGCTTGGAGTACGTGTTCCGGGAAGCTTTCTTT. It encodes CASSLEYVFREAFF.